The clone carrying this T cell receptor (beta chain) was seen more than once but under ten times. The genes and germline here are from mouse. The CDR3 end lies 4 residues beyond the end of the read and is filled in from the germline J gene. The CDR3 sequence is 13 residues long. CDR1 NSQYPW and CDR2 LRSPGD come from the germline V gene (reference sequence). Deletions cut 0 bases from V and 4 bases from J, with 4 bases between. This record comes from a study of CD8+ T cells in alopecia areata. Extracted RNA was reverse transcribed into cDNA, the sequencing template. The assay was immunoSEQ multiplex PCR, and TCRdb's table has in-frame clones only and misses some. The sample presents 250,000 or so clones, none singletons. Combined cutaneous lymph node cells underwent sorting by CD4, CD8alpha, NKG2D, NKG2ACE and additional markers.

Sequencing was carried out using CD4+ T cells sorted from a lymph node. The source of this sequence is a C3H/HeJ mouse with alopecia areata. Strain MHC haplotype: H2-k. This sequence joins TRBV1 and TRBJ2-1; no clear D gene. The covered CDR3 bases are TGCACCTGCAGTGCAGAAGGGTATGCT. Encoded protein: CTCSAEGYA. The entire CDR3 protein is CTCSAEGYAEQFF.